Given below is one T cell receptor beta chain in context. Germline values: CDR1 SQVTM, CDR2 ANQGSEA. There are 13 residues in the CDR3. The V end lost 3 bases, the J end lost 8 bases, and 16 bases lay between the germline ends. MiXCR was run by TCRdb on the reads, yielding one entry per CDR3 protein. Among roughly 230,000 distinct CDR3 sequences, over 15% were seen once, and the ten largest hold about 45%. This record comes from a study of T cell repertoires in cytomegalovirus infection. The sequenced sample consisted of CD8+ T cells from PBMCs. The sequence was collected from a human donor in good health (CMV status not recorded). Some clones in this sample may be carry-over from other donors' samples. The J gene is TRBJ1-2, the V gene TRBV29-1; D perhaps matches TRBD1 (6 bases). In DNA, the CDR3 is TGCAGCGTTGATCCGACTGGGGGCGGAGGCTACACCTTC. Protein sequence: CSVDPTGGGGYTF.